A single TCR beta chain is shown here with its context. Trimming stripped 2 bases from V and 13 bases from J, with 21 bases between. Germline assignment: CDR1 SGHTA and CDR2 FQGTGA. CDR3 size: 15 residues. The sample comes from a study of immune characterization of retroperitoneal liposarcoma. TCRdb recomputed calls from the PCR reads with MiXCR, one row per CDR3 protein. Of about 10,000 distinct CDR3 sequences in the sample, 25% to 35% were seen once. The receptor was derived from a male donor with retroperitoneal liposarcoma. The V call is TRBV7-3, the J call TRBJ2-4, with D possibly being TRBD2 (6 bases). What was sequenced was tumor tissue. The CDR3 DNA follows: TGTGCCAGCAGCTTAGGCGGGGACTCCTACAATGAGCAGTACTTC. Translation gives CASSLGGDSYNEQYF.